This TCR beta chain was obtained from a study of blood T cell repertoires in COVID-19. Across the whole study: The samples span acute and convalescent COVID-19 from the United States, Italy and Spain. From T cells, B-cell-depleted T cells, or PBMCs came the material, which was cDNA or gDNA.

Profiled with immunoSEQ multiplex PCR; TCRdb holds only in-frame clones, not every one. The repertoire has some 45,000 clones, roughly 92% of them found once; the top ten carry roughly 8.3%. Germline values: CDR1 DFQATT, CDR2 SNEGSKA (reference sequence). The CDR3 sequence is 18 residues long. V shed 3 bases and J shed 7 bases, with 27 bases lying between them. This sequence joins TRBV20-1 and TRBJ1-4; D may be TRBD1 (6 bases). This sequence was found in a man aged 50 or older with active COVID-19. Sequencing was done on a sample of peripheral blood. The DNA of the CDR3 is TGCAGTGCTAGTGGTGTGAGCCCAGGGGCAATTGTAGGTGAAAAACTGTTTTTT. It encodes CSASGVSPGAIVGEKLFF.